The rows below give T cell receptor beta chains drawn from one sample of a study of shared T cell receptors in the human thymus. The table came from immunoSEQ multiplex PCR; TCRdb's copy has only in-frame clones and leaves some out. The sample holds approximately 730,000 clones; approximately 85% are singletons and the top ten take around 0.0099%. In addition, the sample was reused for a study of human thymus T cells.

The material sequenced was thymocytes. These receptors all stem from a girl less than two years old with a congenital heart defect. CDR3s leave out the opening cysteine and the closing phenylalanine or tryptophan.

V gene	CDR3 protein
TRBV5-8	ASSSPGQTNTGELF
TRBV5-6	ASSFPGSTEAF
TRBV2	ASSYATFDRGQETQY
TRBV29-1	SEREYPSRPANYGYT
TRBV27	ASSLRQVGVEEDEKLF
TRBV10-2	ASSVRSSGGKTGELF
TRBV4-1	ASSQDGGGEQY
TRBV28	ASSFEGATVGLT
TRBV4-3	ASSQDRGEGVGPYEQY
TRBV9	ASSTTPGTVHHYNSGNTIY
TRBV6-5	ASRGALLYGYT
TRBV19	ASSIAGYYTGELF
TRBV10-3	AIKVQGEKKDTQY
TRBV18	ASSPVRDYGYT
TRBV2	ARRQGSYNEQF
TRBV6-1	ASSPGLLKDTEAF
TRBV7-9	ASSLQGARVYGYT
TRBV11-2	ASSSRTAGKTQY
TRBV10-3	AIRSTGNNQPQH
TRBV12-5	ASGLPPQRGALIVLPNTGELF
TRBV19	ASIGRPQGFTGELF
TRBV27	ASSLGRVNTEAF
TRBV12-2	ASLWKGDNTEAF
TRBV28	ASNPRGTAEAF
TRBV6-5	ASSRDTSFYNEQF